This T cell receptor (beta chain) was retrieved from a study of beta chain features in type 1 diabetes. Study as a whole: Cell yields, age and gender were similar between patients and healthy donors.

Germline lookup yields CDR1 SQVTM and CDR2 ANQGSEA. V lost 4 bases to trimming and J lost 0 bases, with 13 bases between them. The CDR3 contains 14 residues. CD45RO/CCR7/CD25/CD127/CD95/CD27 sorting isolated CD4+ naive, central memory, regulatory and stem cell-like memory cells. Study-wide findings and caveats: TCRB CDR3 length was moderately but significantly reduced in all four CD4+ subsets of Type 1 diabetes patients. Sequencing used cDNA, and cells with high TCR expression could therefore be over-represented.

All of the isolated RNA was reverse transcribed, so expressed TCRB transcripts were sequenced. Clones were read by immunoSEQ multiplex PCR, and TCRdb kept only the in-frame ones, dropping some. The data contain hundreds of thousands of clones, around 68% of them singletons. This clone was seen more than once but under ten times. What it recognizes is unknown. The TCR comes from a man between 25 and 39 years old in good health. Sequencing input: naive CD4+ T cells from blood. The chain joins TRBV29-1 to TRBJ2-7; D is unresolved. DNA of the CDR3: TGCAGCGTTGCTTTGCGGTTGAGCTCCTACGAGCAGTACTTC. Its protein is CSVALRLSSYEQYF.